The next 32 T cell receptor beta chains were all read from a single sample in a study of T-cell reconstitution after alpha-beta-depleted transplantation in children. Molecular barcoding with unique molecular identifiers was used for the TCRbeta library. TCRdb redid the calling of the PCR reads with MiXCR, one entry per CDR3 protein. The sample yields roughly 590,000 distinct CDR3 sequences, about 15% seen once. The sample was PBMCs from the stem cell graft donor, taken from the stem cell graft. The receptors come from a human donor who donated a stem cell graft to a child with acute myeloid leukemia.

A note on this clonotype: One end of the junction does not line up with germline, which may come from a read error. The V call is TRBV9, the J call TRBJ2-1; 10 bases line up with TRBD2. Germline V gives CDR1 SGDLS, CDR2 YYNGEE. CDR3 length equals 18 residues. The chain's CDR3 is CASSVEASGGYLDNEHFF. As DNA, the CDR3 is TGTGCCAGCAGCGTAGAGGCTAGCGGGGGTTACCTAGACAATGAGCATTTCTTC.

This clonotype occurred many times. This chain connects TRBV20-1 to TRBJ2-7; 11 nucleotides align to TRBD2. There are 15 residues in the CDR3. The J segment lost 2 bases and the V segment lost 3 bases, leaving 6 bases of the junction unmatched. Germline assignment: CDR1 DFQATT and CDR2 SNEGSKA (reference sequence). In DNA, the CDR3 is TGCAGTGCTAGTAAGGGGACTAGCGGTACCTACGAGCAGTACTTC. It encodes CSASKGTSGTYEQYF.

The rearrangement links TRBV6-1 to TRBJ2-3, with 8 bases that match TRBD1. V lost 5 bases and J lost 1; bases outside the gene matches: 5. The CDR3 has 15 amino acids. The germline V gene encodes CDR1 MNHNS and CDR2 SASEGT. The CDR3 protein is CASSPYRGGTDTQYF. In DNA, the CDR3 is TGTGCCAGCAGTCCTTACAGGGGGGGCACAGATACGCAGTATTTT.

The rearrangement joins TRBV10-2 to TRBJ2-5; D gene ambiguous. Germline V lookup: CDR1 WSHSY, CDR2 SAAADI. This CDR3 is built from 14 residues. Trimming pared 2 bases from V and 5 bases from J, leaving 12 bases between. The CDR3, as DNA: TGCGCCAGCAGTGAGATCCTCCCCCGGGAGACCCAGTACTTC. Its translation: CASSEILPRETQYF.

The J gene is TRBJ1-2, the V gene TRBV20-1, with D possibly being TRBD1 (5 bases). Germline V gene lookup returns CDR1 DFQATT and CDR2 SNEGSKA (reference sequence). Trimming shortened V by 0 bases and J by 4 bases, and 12 bases separated the two germline ends. There are 14 residues in the CDR3. In DNA, the CDR3 is TGCAGTGCTAGAGACAGGGTTGGGACCTATGGCTACACCTTC. Its protein product is CSARDRVGTYGYTF.

This clonotype showed up just a few times. The V and J genes are TRBV7-3 and TRBJ1-2, with D possibly TRBD1 on 5 matching bases. V lost 5 bases and J 0 bases, leaving 13 bases between the germline ends. CDR3 size: 15 residues. In germline, CDR1 is SGHTA, CDR2 FQGTGA. DNA of the CDR3: TGTGCCAGCAGCCACGAGGGGATTCCTAACTATGGCTACACCTTC. It is translated as CASSHEGIPNYGYTF.

The J gene is TRBJ1-4, the V gene TRBV5-1, with 9 bases that match TRBD1. The CDR3 contains 14 residues. V shed 3 bases and J 10 bases; nucleotides not matched to a gene: 7. Germline CDR1 reads SGHRS; CDR2 reads YFSETQ. The CDR3 nucleotides are TGCGCCAGCAGCTCCGGACAGGGGCTGGCAAAACTGTTTTTT. Residues: CASSSGQGLAKLFF.

CDR3 region: CASRQYWRGANNEQFF. CDR3 DNA sequence: TGTGCCAGCAGGCAATACTGGCGGGGGGCAAACAATGAGCAGTTCTTC. The gene calls are TRBV12-3 or TRBV12-4 and TRBJ2-1; 8 nucleotides align to TRBD2. Trimming at V came to 6 bases and at J to 5 bases, leaving 12 bases not matched to a gene. This CDR3 is 16 amino acids long.

The chain joins TRBV4-3 to TRBJ2-1; D is possibly TRBD2 (5 bases). The CDR3 spans 15 residues. The V and J ends lost 0 bases and 3 bases respectively, with 9 bases between them. Germline CDR1 is LGHNA and CDR2 is YSLEER. The CDR3 DNA reads TGCGCCAGCAGCCAAGAGAGGGTAGTCTACAATGAGCAGTTCTTC. Amino acid sequence: CASSQERVVYNEQFF.

This clonotype was picked up many times. The CDR3 DNA reads as TGCAGTGCTGGGAGACAGGGAACCTACGAGCAGTACTTC. Its protein product is CSAGRQGTYEQYF. V is TRBV20-1 and J is TRBJ2-7; TRBD1 matches 7 bases. V was clipped by 5 bases and J by 2 bases; unmatched bases: 6. The CDR3 length is 13 residues. Germline CDR1 reads DFQATT; CDR2 reads SNEGSKA (reference sequence).

This clonotype was recorded many times. This chain uses TRBV20-1 with TRBJ2-4; 11 bases map to TRBD2. Germline values: CDR1 DFQATT, CDR2 SNEGSKA (reference sequence). The CDR3 consists of 17 residues. After removal of 0 bases from V and 5 bases from J, the junction contained 9 bases not matched to a gene. Here the CDR3 DNA reads TGCAGTGCTAGAGATCCGGCTAGCGGGGGGCGGGAAAACATTCAGTACTTC. Protein product: CSARDPASGGRENIQYF.

V and J are TRBV28 and TRBJ1-1; D might be TRBD1 (5 bases). The germline V gene has CDR1 MDHEN and CDR2 SYDVKM. Trimming pared 7 bases from V and 0 bases from J, leaving 18 bases between. The CDR3 runs 16 residues. The CDR3: CASTPWMGGLNTEAFF. For the CDR3, the DNA is TGTGCCAGCACCCCGTGGATGGGGGGGTTGAACACTGAAGCTTTCTTT.

This clonotype was observed a few times. J is TRBJ1-3 and V is TRBV2; D is unclear. CDR3 length equals 12 residues. V gave up 8 bases and J gave up 4 bases, with 9 bases separating them. Per germline, CDR1 SNHLY and CDR2 FYNNEI. The CDR3 region has the DNA TGTGCCAGCTTGCGACCGGGAAACACCATATATTTT. It translates to CASLRPGNTIYF.

In its sample, this clonotype was seen many times. This chain connects TRBV6-5 to TRBJ1-4; 11 bases agree with TRBD1. V trimming: 2 bases; J trimming: 7 bases; junction bases outside the gene matches: 3. Germline V lookup: CDR1 MNHEY, CDR2 SVGAGI. The CDR3 consists of 15 residues. In nucleotides, the CDR3 is TGTGCCAGCAGTTACGGGGACAGGGGGAGTGAAAAACTGTTTTTT. This gives the protein CASSYGDRGSEKLFF.

The table lists this clonotype with many counts. V is TRBV13 and J is TRBJ2-1; D is possibly TRBD1 or TRBD2 (5 bases each). This CDR3 is built from 13 residues. CDR1 is PRHDT and CDR2 is FYEKMQ in the germline V gene (reference sequence). The germline V and J ends were trimmed by 3 bases and 7 bases, with 10 bases remaining between them. In DNA form, the CDR3 reads TGTGCCAGCAGCTTGGGCAGGGAGAATGAGCAGTTCTTC. Its protein is CASSLGRENEQFF.

This clonotype has at least ten counts. This rearrangement joins TRBV29-1 to TRBJ2-7, with 7 nucleotides matching TRBD2. Per germline, CDR1 SQVTM and CDR2 ANQGSEA. Trimming at V came to 4 bases and at J to 4 bases, leaving 10 bases not matched to a gene. The CDR3 covers 14 residues. The CDR3 region has the DNA TGCAGCGTTGTGGACCATGGGGGGGGTTACGAGCAGTACTTC. This encodes CSVVDHGGGYEQYF.

This chain links TRBV24-1 with TRBJ1-1; TRBD1 matches 10 bases. V shed 4 bases, J shed 0 bases, and the junction held 7 bases outside the gene matches. This CDR3 is built from 17 residues. Germline loops: CDR1 KGHDR, CDR2 SFDVKD. The CDR3 here is CATSDPDRGRMNTEAFF. CDR3 coding DNA: TGTGCCACCAGTGACCCCGACAGGGGGCGAATGAACACTGAAGCTTTCTTT.

This clonotype showed up just a few times. V gene TRBV12-3 or TRBV12-4 combines with J gene TRBJ2-1; D is unclear. V was pared by 5 bases and J by 4 bases, with 12 bases between. This CDR3 contains 14 residues. CDR3 amino acids: CASSPTPTYNEQFF. In nucleotides, the CDR3 is TGTGCCAGCAGTCCAACACCCACATACAATGAGCAGTTCTTC.

This clonotype has more than one count but fewer than ten. This CDR3 is CASSLPGRVHEQYV. For the CDR3, the DNA is TGTGCCAGCAGTTTACCCGGCCGGGTCCACGAGCAGTACGTC. This chain connects TRBV28 to TRBJ2-7, with no clear D. The CDR3 covers 14 residues. V lost 2 bases to trimming and J lost 5 bases, with 13 bases between them. CDR1 and CDR2 from the germline V gene are MDHEN and SYDVKM.

This clonotype was seen more than once but under ten times. The chain uses TRBV20-1 and TRBJ2-7; D possibly matches TRBD1 or TRBD2 (6 bases each). CDR3 length equals 13 residues. CDR1 and CDR2 (germline): DFQATT, SNEGSKA (reference sequence). Trimming took off 6 bases at V and 0 bases at J, with 12 bases between the two ends. In nucleotides, the CDR3 is TGCAGTGCCCGGGGGCCCCCCTCCTACGAGCAGTACTTC. Translated, it gives CSARGPPSYEQYF.

Ten or more counts support this clonotype. The chain is built from TRBV29-1 and TRBJ2-7; tentative D call: TRBD1 (6 bases). CDR1 SQVTM and CDR2 ANQGSEA come from the germline V gene. CDR3 size: 12 residues. CDR3 protein: CSTRTASYEQYF. The CDR3 bases are TGCAGTACGAGGACAGCCTCCTACGAGCAGTACTTC.

This clonotype was recorded a few times. The CDR3 loop reads CASSRRTGIQETQYF. CDR3 DNA sequence: TGTGCCAGCAGCCGTCGGACAGGGATACAAGAGACCCAGTACTTC. The chain uses TRBV7-6 and TRBJ2-5; 8 nucleotides match TRBD1. Trimming at V came to 5 bases and at J to 2 bases, leaving 7 bases not matched to a gene. Germline CDR1 SGHVS, CDR2 FNYEAQ. CDR3 size: 15 residues.

Note on this clonotype: Since a much larger clone is just one base distant, this may be a read error. The chain employs TRBV20-1 and TRBJ1-1, with unresolved D. The V end lost 6 bases, the J end lost 3 bases, and 8 bases lay between the germline ends. The CDR3 length is 11 residues. Germline values: CDR1 DFQATT, CDR2 SNEGSKA (reference sequence). CDR3 DNA sequence: TGCAGTGCCGCCGCGGACACTGAAGCTTTCTTT. Translation: CSAAADTEAFF.

The V call is TRBV24-1, the J call TRBJ2-5; perhaps TRBD1 as D (6 bases). Germline lookup yields CDR1 KGHDR and CDR2 SFDVKD. Trimming stripped 4 bases from V and 5 bases from J, with 13 bases between. The CDR3 spans 14 residues. The chain's CDR3 is CATSDPGQGETQYF. For the CDR3, the DNA is TGTGCCACCAGTGACCCGGGTCAGGGGGAGACCCAGTACTTC.

There are a few counts of this clonotype. This chain uses TRBV20-1 with TRBJ2-7; possible D gene TRBD2, 5 bases. Per germline, CDR1 DFQATT and CDR2 SNEGSKA (reference sequence). This CDR3 region has 14 residues. The V gene lost 0 bases and the J gene lost 5 bases, with 14 bases spanning the gap. CDR3 residues: CSARDFVRRNEQYF. Here the CDR3 DNA reads TGCAGTGCTAGAGATTTTGTAAGGAGGAACGAGCAGTACTTC.

With regard to this clonotype: Mismatch with germline at one junction end may stem from a read error. The chain combines TRBV6-1 with TRBJ1-2; 10 nucleotides match TRBD1. The CDR3 contains 14 residues. From germline, CDR1 is MNHNS and CDR2 SASEGT. The CDR3: CARSGTGDNYGYTF. The DNA for the CDR3 is TGTGCCAGGAGTGGGACAGGGGACAACTATGGCTACACCTTC.

This clonotype was counted at least ten times. This chain connects TRBV29-1 to TRBJ2-7; 7 bases are a match to TRBD1. This CDR3 contains 13 residues. In germline, CDR1 is SQVTM, CDR2 ANQGSEA. V lost 4 bases, J lost 5 bases, and 8 bases stayed unmatched. The CDR3 reads CSVGTTGDNEQYF. CDR3 DNA sequence: TGCAGCGTTGGGACCACAGGGGACAACGAGCAGTACTTC.

Turning to this clonotype: This clone may be a read error of a much larger clone one base away. This rearrangement joins TRBV12-3 or TRBV12-4 to TRBJ2-7; D gene unclear. This CDR3 is 14 amino acids long. Trimming took 3 bases from V and 2 from J, leaving 11 bases between them. The CDR3 is CASSLGRRPYEQYV. The CDR3 bases are TGTGCCAGCAGTTTGGGTAGGCGCCCCTACGAGCAGTACGTC.

In its sample, this clonotype was seen many times. The V call is TRBV20-1, the J call TRBJ2-3; D unclear. Trimming left V 0 bases short and J 1 base short, with 8 bases between. Germline CDR1 reads DFQATT; CDR2 reads SNEGSKA (reference sequence). CDR3 length: 14 residues. The CDR3 is CSARDFRGTDTQYF. For the CDR3, the DNA is TGCAGTGCTAGAGATTTCCGGGGCACAGATACGCAGTATTTT.

In this sample, this clonotype turned up a few times. V gene TRBV21-1 combines with J gene TRBJ2-7. TRBV21-1 is shown as a pseudogene. The CDR3 spans 13 residues. The CDR3 here is CAGRVGKSYEQYV. CDR3 nucleotide sequence: TGTGCCGGCCGAGTGGGGAAAAGCTACGAGCAGTACGTC.

This clonotype has more than one count but fewer than ten. Here the CDR3 DNA reads TGTGCCAGCAGGGAGTACGGACCTGAGACCCAGTACTTC. The encoded protein is CASREYGPETQYF. V is TRBV6-1 and J is TRBJ2-5; the D is unclear. V shed 6 bases and J shed 5 bases, with 13 bases lying between them. CDR3 length: 13 amino acids. CDR1 is MNHNS and CDR2 is SASEGT in the germline V gene.

The rearrangement links TRBV12-3 or TRBV12-4 to TRBJ2-5, with a weak D call TRBD2 (6 bases). V was clipped by 7 bases and J by 1 base, with 13 bases between them. The CDR3 is 14 amino acids. CDR3 sequence (DNA): TGTGCCAGCACTCTTGGGGGACTCCAAGAGACCCAGTACTTC. It encodes CASTLGGLQETQYF.